This TCR beta chain came from a study of shared clonotypes between healthy human individuals. The assay was immunoSEQ multiplex PCR, and TCRdb's table has in-frame clones only and misses some. This table holds 2,500,000 or so clones, under 95% found once. CDR1 LNHDA and CDR2 SQIVND come from the germline V gene (reference sequence). The CDR3 is made up of 11 amino acids. The ends were cut back, 7 bases at V and 10 bases at J, with 11 bases in the middle. J is TRBJ2-1 and V is TRBV19, with a tentative D call TRBD2 (5 bases). The sequencing input was naive CD4+ T cells from PBMCs. Regarding subset: CD45RA+ positively selected. The sequence derives from a man between 18 and 29 years old in good health. Some clones in this sample may be carry-over from other donors' samples. Written as DNA, the CDR3 is TGTGCCAGTAATGGACGGGGAGAGCAGTTCTTC. Amino acids: CASNGRGEQFF.